One sample yielded the 11 T cell receptor beta chains listed below, sequenced in a study of blood T cell repertoires in COVID-19. Profiled with immunoSEQ multiplex PCR; TCRdb holds only in-frame clones, not every one. The sample gives about 92,000 clones, 70% to 85% of which show up once; roughly 12% is in the top ten. Sequenced material: peripheral blood. The receptors derive from a human donor in a cohort sampled during active COVID-19.

The genes are TRBV18 and TRBJ2-3, with D uncertain. CDR1 is KGHSH, CDR2 LQKENI, per germline. CDR3 size: 14 residues. V lost 3 bases to trimming and J lost 4 bases, with 11 bases between them. The CDR3 DNA is TGTGCCAGCTCACCGCGGAACGAGCCAGATACGCAGTATTTT. Amino acid sequence: CASSPRNEPDTQYF.

The genes are TRBV18 and TRBJ2-5; 8 positions match TRBD1. Germline V CDR1 and CDR2: KGHSH, LQKENI. The CDR3 contains 15 residues. V gave up 3 bases and J gave up 2 bases; unmatched junction bases: 5. The DNA of the CDR3 is TGTGCCAGCTCACCCAAGTACAGGGGGCAAGAGACCCAGTACTTC. This gives the protein CASSPKYRGQETQYF.

The chain uses TRBV4-3 and TRBJ1-2; a possible D gene is TRBD1 (5 bases). This CDR3 region has 15 residues. The germline V and J ends were trimmed by 0 bases and 7 bases, with 15 bases remaining between them. The germline V gene encodes CDR1 LGHNA and CDR2 YSLEER. CDR3 residues: CASSQERGREGGYTF. The CDR3 coding sequence is TGCGCCAGCAGCCAAGAAAGGGGCAGGGAGGGTGGCTACACCTTC.

V and J are TRBV4-3 and TRBJ2-7, with TRBD1 matching 9 bases. Losses at the gene ends were 2 bases for V and 12 bases for J; bases not matched to a gene: 8. Germline V CDR1 and CDR2: LGHNA, YSLEER. The CDR3 extends over 13 amino acids. The CDR3 DNA is TGCGCCAGCAGCCAACCGGGACAGGGAGTACCGTACTTC. It is translated as CASSQPGQGVPYF.

This chain uses TRBV10-1 with TRBJ2-7; 11 nucleotides line up with TRBD2. CDR1 WNHNN and CDR2 SYGVQD come from the germline V gene (reference sequence). Trimming took 10 bases from V and 2 from J; bases not matched to a gene: 16. CDR3 length: 17 residues. Written as DNA, the CDR3 is TGCGCCAACACAAATACGGGACTAGCGGAGCGTACCTACGAGCAGTACTTC. It codes for CANTNTGLAERTYEQYF.

The chain couples TRBV20-1 to TRBJ2-3; tentative D call: TRBD2 (5 bases). The V end lost 3 bases, the J end lost 0 bases, and 22 bases lay between the germline ends. In germline, CDR1 is DFQATT, CDR2 SNEGSKA (reference sequence). This CDR3 has 18 residues. The CDR3 loop is CSASRISRGSSSTDTQYF. CDR3 nucleotides: TGCAGTGCTAGTAGAATTTCTCGCGGGTCCTCTAGCACAGATACGCAGTATTTT.

In DNA, the CDR3 is TGTGCCAGCAGTTACTCGACTAGTGTCCCAGATACGCAGTATTTT. Encoded protein: CASSYSTSVPDTQYF. The chain couples TRBV6-2 or TRBV6-3 to TRBJ2-3; D possibly corresponds to TRBD2 (6 bases). The CDR3 runs to 15 residues. Germline CDR1 and CDR2: MNHEY and SVGEGT. Trimming pared 0 bases from V and 4 bases from J, leaving 11 bases between.

The chain is built from TRBV6-1 and TRBJ1-3; D gene uncertain. The germline V gene encodes CDR1 MNHNS and CDR2 SASEGT. This CDR3 is 14 amino acids long. V was shortened by 2 bases and J by 1 base, with 6 bases between the two germline ends. The CDR3 loop is CASSEPSSGNTIYF. Here the CDR3 DNA reads TGTGCCAGCAGTGAACCCAGTTCTGGAAACACCATATATTTT.

The chain carries TRBV3-1 (or the pseudogene TRBV3-2) and TRBJ2-7; 12 nucleotides line up with TRBD2. V trimming: 4 bases; J trimming: 3 bases; junction bases outside the gene matches: 10. The CDR3 is made up of 17 amino acids. Germline-derived CDR1 and CDR2 are LGHDT and YNNKEL (reference sequence). Written as DNA, the CDR3 is TGTGCCAGCAGCCTCCTAAGGACTAGCGGGGCCGTCTACGAGCAGTACTTC. Its translation: CASSLLRTSGAVYEQYF.

V and J are TRBV4-3 and TRBJ2-7; D may be TRBD2 (7 bases). Germline loops: CDR1 LGHNA, CDR2 YSLEER. The CDR3 loop spans 15 amino acids. Trimming pared 1 base from V and 4 bases from J, leaving 14 bases between. The CDR3 sequence is CASSQGKGGGYEQYF. The DNA of the CDR3 is TGCGCCAGCAGCCAAGGGAAGGGAGGGGGTTACGAGCAGTACTTC.

The chain employs TRBV24-1 and TRBJ1-2; TRBD1 matches at 9 bases. V dropped 11 bases and J dropped 5; count of bases not matched to a gene: 8. Per germline, CDR1 KGHDR and CDR2 SFDVKD. This CDR3 comprises 13 residues. CDR3 bases: TGTGCCAGGCCGGGACAGGGTTGGTATGGCTACACCTTC. Amino acid sequence: CARPGQGWYGYTF.